The text below deals with one TCR beta chain. Its antigen remains unidentified. For both chains, the TCRalpha and TCRbeta cDNA went through two nested PCRs of approximately 17 and 9 cycles. TCRdb reprocessed the 5' RACE reads, keeping one entry per CDR3 protein, no DNA. Its clone listing holds approximately 330,000 distinct CDR3 sequences. This specimen comes from a study of monozygotic twins with inflammatory bowel disease. Points from the study as a whole: Varied immunosuppressive treatments among patients may have increased repertoire variability.

Total RNA from whole blood was isolated with no T cell sorting. There are 15 residues in the CDR3. The V gene's germline CDR1 is SGHRS and CDR2 YFSETQ. The chain combines TRBV5-1 with TRBJ1-5. The source of this sequence is a human donor with ulcerative colitis or Crohn's disease, or a healthy co-twin of an affected twin (not recorded which). The sequenced material came from blood. The CDR3 sequence is CASSLGGLNNQPQHF.